What follows are 2 T cell receptor beta chains derived from one specimen sequenced in a study of human thymus T cells. Thymus tissue for the work was resected from patients undergoing corrective heart surgery. Sequencing used immunoSEQ multiplex PCR; TCRdb keeps in-frame clones, though not all of them. The sample records 75,000 to 90,000 clones, 90% to 98% being singletons. The sample taken for sequencing was thymus tissue. The receptors stem from a boy younger than two with a congenital heart defect but otherwise immunologically healthy.

The chain employs TRBV4-2 and TRBJ2-1; 9 bases line up with TRBD2. J lost 10 bases, V lost 1 base, and 11 bases had no gene match. The CDR3 is 16 amino acids. The V gene's germline CDR1 is LGHNA and CDR2 YNFKEQ. CDR3 DNA sequence: TGTGCCAGCAGCCAAGGGGTAGCTAGCGGGGAAAAGGAGCAGTTCTTC. This encodes CASSQGVASGEKEQFF.

J is TRBJ1-2 and V is TRBV18; no definite D call. V dropped 3 bases and J dropped 4 bases, with 18 bases sitting between them. The CDR3 length is 16 residues. Germline values: CDR1 KGHSH, CDR2 LQKENI. The CDR3 DNA is TGTGCCAGCTCACCGAACACGGTAGGAGACCCCTATGGCTACACCTTC. It translates to CASSPNTVGDPYGYTF.